One sample yielded the 18 T cell receptor beta chains listed below, sequenced in a study of patients and donors after allogeneic stem cell transplantation. In TCRdb, the RT-PCR reads were re-called with MiXCR into one record per CDR3 protein. The sample lists about 210,000 distinct CDR3 sequences, around 41% occurring once. The sequencing input was blood, either unsorted or a sorted T cell fraction (not recorded which). The receptors come from a human donor who was either an allogeneic HSCT recipient or a stem cell or donor lymphocyte infusion donor (not recorded which). It is not recorded whose cells these are; they may come from a transplant donor.

This chain joins TRBV20-1 and TRBJ1-1, with TRBD1 matching 7 bases. Unmatched junction bases numbered 4, after V lost 4 bases and J lost 2 bases. The CDR3 loop spans 13 amino acids. Germline V CDR1 and CDR2: DFQATT, SNEGSKA (reference sequence). CDR3 coding DNA: TGCAGTGCTACCACAGGGGCCAACACTGAAGCTTTCTTT. Residues: CSATTGANTEAFF.

This clonotype occurred a few times. The V call is TRBV5-1, the J call TRBJ1-1, with D unresolved. Germline V gene data show CDR1 as SGHRS and CDR2 as YFSETQ. This CDR3 is 15 amino acids long. V lost 0 bases, J lost 1 base, and 10 bases lay in between. The CDR3, as DNA: TGCGCCAGCAGCTTGGCCCCAGGAGCGAACACTGAAGCTTTCTTT. Encoded protein: CASSLAPGANTEAFF.

Only a few counts were recorded for this clonotype. The gene calls are TRBV18 and TRBJ1-2, with D perhaps matching TRBD1 (5 bases). Between the trimmed V and J ends, which lost 3 bases and 2 bases, there was a span of 10 bases. Germline V gene data show CDR1 as KGHSH and CDR2 as LQKENI. The CDR3 spans 14 residues. The CDR3 region has the DNA TGTGCCAGCTCACCTTTACAGGCCAACTATGGCTACACCTTC. It encodes CASSPLQANYGYTF.

This clonotype was observed a handful of times. The chain links TRBV20-1 to TRBJ1-6; D uncertain. Germline assignment: CDR1 DFQATT and CDR2 SNEGSKA (reference sequence). The CDR3 sequence is 14 residues long. The V end was cut by 7 bases, the J end by 7 bases, with 17 bases between. Here the CDR3 DNA reads TGCAGTGGCTTACTAGGCGGGTGGAATTCACCCCTCCACTTT. Protein sequence: CSGLLGGWNSPLHF.

The genes are TRBV5-1 and TRBJ2-1; no clear D gene. Trimming pared 2 bases from V and 0 bases from J, leaving 9 bases between. Germline V CDR1 and CDR2: SGHRS, YFSETQ. There are 15 residues in the CDR3. CDR3 sequence: CASSLGRNSYNEQFF. The CDR3 coding sequence is TGCGCCAGCAGCTTAGGGCGTAACTCCTACAATGAGCAGTTCTTC. Together with reference TRBV5-1 and TRBJ2-1, the CDR3 gives the full variable domain: KAGVTQTPRYLIKTRGQQVTLSCSPISGHRSVSWYQQTPGQGLQFLFEYFSETQRNKGNFPGRFSGRQFSNSRSEMNVSTLELGDSALYLCASSLGRNSYNEQFFGPGTRLTVL.

This clonotype was observed a few times. The J gene is TRBJ1-1, the V gene TRBV15; D might be TRBD1 (6 bases). With 0 bases removed from V and 8 bases from J, the gap between germline ends came to 7 bases. Germline assignment: CDR1 LNHNV and CDR2 YYDKDF (reference sequence). The CDR3 has 12 residues. The DNA for the CDR3 is TGTGCCACCAGCAGAGATGGGACAGAAGCTTTCTTT. This translates into CATSRDGTEAFF.

This clonotype turned up a few times. The chain links TRBV12-3 or TRBV12-4 to TRBJ1-2, with D possibly matching TRBD1 (5 bases). This CDR3 has 13 residues. V lost 8 bases, J lost 9 bases, and 19 bases lay in between. Here the CDR3 DNA reads TGTGCCAGCGGGACCACAGGTTATTCGCGCTACACCTTC. Encoded protein: CASGTTGYSRYTF.

The genes are TRBV18 and TRBJ2-7, with D uncertain. Trimming cost V 2 bases and J 10 bases, with 15 bases left between them. This CDR3 is 13 amino acids long. The V gene's germline CDR1 is KGHSH and CDR2 LQKENI. The CDR3 region has the DNA TGTGCCAGCTCACCAACCCGGAGCCGGCGACAGTACTTC. It is translated as CASSPTRSRRQYF.

V usage is TRBV18 and J usage is TRBJ1-3; D gene ambiguous. V shed 3 bases and J shed 0 bases, with 9 bases lying between them. CDR1 and CDR2 from the germline V gene are KGHSH and LQKENI. This CDR3 has 15 residues. The chain's CDR3 is CASSPQVYSGNTIYF. CDR3 nucleotide sequence: TGTGCCAGCTCACCGCAGGTCTACTCTGGAAACACCATATATTTT. The complete variable domain, with remaining parts taken from reference TRBV18 and TRBJ1-3, reads NAGVMQNPRHLVRRRGQEARLRCSPMKGHSHVYWYRQLPEEGLKFMVYLQKENIIDESGMPKERFSAEFPKEGPSILRIQQVVRGDSAAYFCASSPQVYSGNTIYFGEGSWLTVV.

This clonotype has only a few counts. The chain employs TRBV14 and TRBJ1-1; TRBD1 matches 7 bases. Losses at the gene ends were 2 bases for V and 6 bases for J; bases not matched to a gene: 3. Germline CDR1 reads SGHDN; CDR2 reads FVKESK. The CDR3 has 13 amino acids. DNA of the CDR3: TGTGCCAGCAGCCAAACCAGGGGGTCTGAAGCTTTCTTT. This gives the protein CASSQTRGSEAFF.

The CDR3 loop reads CASSQARTYEQYF. DNA of the CDR3: TGTGCCAGCAGCCAAGCCAGAACCTACGAGCAGTACTTC. The chain is built from TRBV4-2 and TRBJ2-7, with unresolved D. The CDR3 loop spans 13 amino acids. The ends were cut back, 1 base at V and 2 bases at J, with 6 bases in the middle. The V gene's germline CDR1 is LGHNA and CDR2 YNFKEQ.

J is TRBJ1-5 and V is TRBV2, with D hard to call. Germline V CDR1 and CDR2: SNHLY, FYNNEI. The CDR3 runs to 16 residues. The germline V and J ends were trimmed by 8 bases and 0 bases, with 17 bases remaining between them. CDR3 nucleotides: TGTGCCAGCCAGTATAGTCAGGTGTTTAGCAATCAGCCCCAGCATTTT. This translates into CASQYSQVFSNQPQHF.

This clonotype is a singleton in its sample. The V and J genes are TRBV28 and TRBJ2-3; unclear D gene. V was pared by 5 bases and J by 4 bases, with 16 bases between. The CDR3 extends over 15 amino acids. Germline CDR1 is MDHEN and CDR2 is SYDVKM. CDR3 in amino acids: CASSRRRLHPDTQYF. In DNA form, the CDR3 reads TGTGCCAGCAGTCGACGGCGACTCCACCCAGATACGCAGTATTTT.

This chain joins TRBV5-5 and TRBJ2-4; no reliable D call. CDR3 length: 17 residues. CDR1 and CDR2 (germline): SGHKS, YYEKEE (reference sequence). The V and J ends lost 2 bases and 1 base respectively, with 16 bases between them. CDR3 sequence (DNA): TGTGCCAGCAGCTTAGCCCACAGCAGCCGGGCCAAAAACATTCAGTACTTC. It codes for CASSLAHSSRAKNIQYF.

The V and J genes are TRBV12-3 or TRBV12-4 and TRBJ2-7, with D tentatively TRBD2 (6 bases). Trimming shortened V by 4 bases and J by 1 base, and 17 bases separated the two germline ends. CDR3 length: 16 residues. CDR3 DNA sequence: TGTGCCAGCAGTTCCTACCCCGGGACTGGGTCCTACGAGCAGTACTTC. Translating it yields CASSSYPGTGSYEQYF.

This rearrangement joins TRBV20-1 to TRBJ1-1; D uncertain. Trimming left V 2 bases short and J 0 bases short, with 4 bases between. This CDR3 contains 12 residues. Per the germline V gene, CDR1 is DFQATT and CDR2 is SNEGSKA (reference sequence). For the CDR3, the DNA is TGCAGTGCTAGACGGATGAACACTGAAGCTTTCTTT. This codes for CSARRMNTEAFF.

This clonotype was seen once. This sequence joins TRBV28 and TRBJ2-7; D unresolved. The germline V gene has CDR1 MDHEN and CDR2 SYDVKM. The ends were cut back, 5 bases at V and 6 bases at J, with 23 bases in the middle. CDR3 length: 16 amino acids. This CDR3 reads CASSLSGARPLAEQYF. DNA for the CDR3: TGTGCCAGCAGTCTCTCAGGTGCGAGGCCATTAGCCGAGCAGTACTTC.

The chain is built from TRBV9 and TRBJ1-1, with D possibly being TRBD1 (5 bases). Per the germline V gene, CDR1 is SGDLS and CDR2 is YYNGEE. CDR3 length: 13 amino acids. Trimming left V 1 base short and J 6 bases short, with 10 bases between. The CDR3 DNA follows: TGTGCCAGCAGCGTACAGGGAGGCCCTGAAGCTTTCTTT. It codes for CASSVQGGPEAFF.